This TCR beta chain was recorded in a study of CD8 T cells in Susac syndrome. The trim removed 0 bases at V and 5 bases at J, leaving 4 bases unmatched. CDR3 length: 14 residues. Germline V gene lookup returns CDR1 DFQATT and CDR2 SNEGSKA (reference sequence). From blood CD8+ and CD4+ T cells, TCR beta sequences were generated. Patients with Susac syndrome met diagnostic criteria defined recently for definite or probable disease. RNA amounts of roughly 0.45 to 1 ug underwent reverse transcription with random hexamers. TCRdb processed the immunoSEQ multiplex PCR reads anew with MiXCR; each CDR3 protein has one entry. Among 100,000 to 150,000 distinct CDR3 sequences listed, around 95% were seen once.

This receptor was identified in a human donor with Susac syndrome. V and J are TRBV20-1 and TRBJ2-5, with 9 positions matching TRBD1. The sequencing sample was made of CD8+ T cells from PBMCs. CDR3 coding DNA: TGCAGTGCTAGAGAGGGGGACAGGGCCGAGACCCAGTACTTC. Protein: CSAREGDRAETQYF.